This T cell receptor beta chain is from a study of regulatory T cells in long-lasting Graves disease. The ends were cut back, 2 bases at V and 1 base at J, with 15 bases in the middle. The CDR3 runs to 16 residues. The germline V gene encodes CDR1 SGHRS and CDR2 YFSETQ. Noted time point: persistent/refractory GD, antithyroid drugs over 5 years with positive TRAb. Extracted PBMC RNA gave rise to the TCR library. This clonotype has more than one count but fewer than ten. The antigen remains unidentified. HTBI primers from iRepertoire and Arm-PCR of CDR3 regions yielded the TCR beta libraries. TCRdb analysed the multiplex PCR reads with MiXCR anew, one entry per CDR3 protein. Among roughly 400,000 distinct CDR3 sequences listed, about 21% were seen once. Study results and caveats: Newly diagnosed Graves' patients had higher TCR diversity than persistent ones. The persistent group shared 2,500 to 3,000 public clonotypes, more than the roughly 970 shared by new patients.

This clonotype was obtained from a female donor with Graves disease. This chain links TRBV5-1 with TRBJ2-5; either TRBD1 or TRBD2 may fit D (5 bases each). The sample in question was peripheral blood mononuclear cells (PBMCs), obtained when the disease was refractory, from a patient treated with antithyroid drugs. In DNA, the CDR3 is TGCGCCAGCAGCTTACAATCAGGGAGCGCCCAAGAGACCCAGTACTTC. The encoded protein is CASSLQSGSAQETQYF.